These T cell receptor beta chains were read from a single sample in a study of OX40 agonist ivuxolimab in advanced cancers. Using immunoSEQ multiplex PCR, the repertoire was profiled, and TCRdb retains in-frame clones only, with some absent. The table lists around 27,000 clones, less than 95% of them singletons. The material was CD4+ or CD8+ T cells sorted from blood, obtained in a trial of the OX40 agonist ivuxolimab. Receptors were obtained from an adult with an advanced solid tumor such as melanoma, head and neck, liver or kidney cancer. The CDR3 runs from the conserved cysteine through the conserved F or W. Fields, in order: D gene, V gene, J gene, CDR3 DNA, CDR3 protein. D genes are given only for firm matches.

TRBD2	TRBV11-2	TRBJ2-1	TGTGCCAGCAGCCTAGAACTAGCGGGAGGCAATGAGCAGTTCTTC	CASSLELAGGNEQFF
TRBD1	TRBV4-2	TRBJ1-2	TGTGCCAGCAGCCGCACCTTGACAGGGATGGAAGCTAACTATGGCTACACCTTC	CASSRTLTGMEANYGYTF
-	TRBV11-2	TRBJ2-7	TGTGCCAGCAGCTCCCTATCAGACGAGCAGTACTTC	CASSSLSDEQYF
-	TRBV7-6	TRBJ2-2	TGTGCCAGCAGCTTAGTGCCAGGGGCCACCGGGGAGCTGTTTTTT	CASSLVPGATGELFF
TRBD1	TRBV5-6	TRBJ1-2	TGTGCCAGCAGCTCCCTGGACAGGGAGCTCAACCTGCGATACTATGGCTACACCTTC	CASSSLDRELNLRYYGYTF
TRBD1	TRBV7-9	TRBJ2-5	TGTGCCAGCAGCCCAAGGACAGGGGGGGTTGCGGAGACCCAGTACTTC	CASSPRTGGVAETQYF
TRBD1	TRBV4-3	TRBJ1-1	TGCGCCAGCAGCCTCGAAGATTACAGGGGACTCAACACTGAAGCTTTCTTT	CASSLEDYRGLNTEAFF
-	TRBV27	TRBJ1-1	TGTGCCAGCAGTTCCTCGCCCTGGGGGGAGGAAGCTTTCTTT	CASSSSPWGEEAFF
-	TRBV25-1	TRBJ2-6	TGTGCCAGCAGGGGGCCTTCCGGACGTCTCTCTGGGGCCAACGTCCTGACTTTC	CASRGPSGRLSGANVLTF
-	TRBV6-1	TRBJ2-7	TGTGCCAGCAGTACCGGGACACAGTCCTACGAGCAGTACTTC	CASSTGTQSYEQYF
-	TRBV7-6	TRBJ2-1	TGTGCCAGCAGCTTAGACTTCTCAAACAATGAGCAGTTCTTC	CASSLDFSNNEQFF